This paragraph covers one T cell receptor beta chain sequence. The CDR3 totals 13 residues. Germline assignment: CDR1 MNHEY and CDR2 SVGAGI. J was trimmed by 6 bases and V by 7 bases; bases with no gene match: 8. This record comes from a study of cytomegalovirus exposure and HLA in healthy donors. This PCR relied on a set of 60 Vbeta primers and 13 Jbeta primers. Produced via immunoSEQ multiplex PCR; TCRdb's table is partial and in-frame only. The sample has approximately 130,000 clones, roughly 80% seen once. The origin of this receptor is a middle-aged woman in good health and CMV-seronegative. Sequencing was performed on PBMCs. The genes are TRBV6-5 and TRBJ1-2; 7 positions agree with TRBD1. The CDR3 sequence is CASTPGQPHGYTF. The DNA of the CDR3 is TGTGCCAGCACCCCGGGACAGCCACATGGCTACACCTTC.